Following are 13 T cell receptor beta chains from one sample sequenced in a study of T cells expressing NK-cell markers. With the 5' RACE reads reprocessed, TCRdb shows one record per CDR3 protein and no DNA. The sample table includes about 460,000 distinct CDR3 sequences. Sequenced input: blood T cells: a sorted CD56 or NKG2C T cell subset, CD4+ or CD8+ T cells, or bulk PBMC T cells (not recorded which). These receptor sequences come from a woman aged 45-65 years in good health.

The CDR3 loop reads CASGRDRGSTDTQYF. This sequence joins TRBV6-5 and TRBJ2-3; TCRdb proposes TRBD1, but this gene call is untestable without DNA. The CDR3 covers 15 residues. CDR1 and CDR2 (germline): MNHEY, SVGAGI.

J is TRBJ2-6 and V is TRBV3-1; no DNA is available, so the TRBD1 call from TCRdb remains unchecked. The length of the CDR3 is 17 residues. Germline CDR1 reads LGHDT; CDR2 reads YNNKEL (reference sequence). The CDR3 region is CASSQLTGSSGANVLTF.

The chain links TRBV24-1 to TRBJ2-5; there is no DNA to check the TCRdb D call of TRBD1. The CDR3 spans 12 residues. Germline-derived CDR1 and CDR2 are KGHDR and SFDVKD. The CDR3 reads CATSEGPGQADF.

This chain uses TRBV19 with TRBJ2-4; as DNA is missing, the TRBD2 call by TCRdb cannot be tested. Germline CDR1 and CDR2: LNHDA and SQIVND (reference sequence). This CDR3 comprises 13 residues. The CDR3 region is CASATVGGDIQYF.

The V and J genes are TRBV12-3 or TRBV12-4 and TRBJ2-7; without DNA, the TCRdb call of TRBD1 cannot be checked. CDR3 length equals 15 residues. The CDR3: CASSPQGRQVGEQYF.

V usage is TRBV20-1 and J usage is TRBJ1-1. Looked up from germline, CDR1 is DFQATT and CDR2 is SNEGSKA (reference sequence). The CDR3 sequence is 14 residues long. The CDR3 sequence: CSASNRGLPSEAFF.

J is TRBJ2-2 and V is TRBV5-6; TCRdb reports TRBD1, a call that lacks DNA to check it against. Germline V CDR1 and CDR2: SGHDT, YYEEEE. CDR3 length: 14 amino acids. CDR3 loop: CASSKGQGTGELFF.

V is TRBV10-3 and J is TRBJ2-3; TCRdb designates TRBD2, a call that cannot be tested without DNA. The CDR3 has 15 amino acids. The germline V gene has CDR1 ENHRY and CDR2 SYGVKD. Here the CDR3 reads CATGWTSGRSDTQYF.

This rearrangement joins TRBV18 to TRBJ2-1. The germline V gene has CDR1 KGHSH and CDR2 LQKENI. CDR3 length equals 15 residues. The CDR3 here is CASSPPDTYGNEQFF.

V gene TRBV5-1 combines with J gene TRBJ2-7; TCRdb calls TRBD1, which cannot be checked without DNA. The CDR3 consists of 13 residues. In germline, CDR1 is SGHRS, CDR2 YFSETQ. This CDR3 is CASSFYRVGEQYF. The full variable domain, rest sourced from reference TRBV5-1 and TRBJ2-7, is KAGVTQTPRYLIKTRGQQVTLSCSPISGHRSVSWYQQTPGQGLQFLFEYFSETQRNKGNFPGRFSGRQFSNSRSEMNVSTLELGDSALYLCASSFYRVGEQYFGPGTRLTVT.

The chain employs TRBV7-8 and TRBJ2-3; lacking DNA, the TRBD1 call made by TCRdb goes unchecked. The CDR3 length is 17 residues. Per germline, CDR1 SGHVS and CDR2 FQNEAQ. The CDR3 sequence: CASSLEATGVSTDTQYF. Filled out from reference TRBV7-8 and TRBJ2-3, the complete variable domain reads GAGVSQSPRYKVAKRGQDVALRCDPISGHVSLFWYQQALGQGPEFLTYFQNEAQLDKSGLPSDRFFAERPEGSVSTLKIQRTQQEDSAVYLCASSLEATGVSTDTQYFGPGTRLTVL.

V gene TRBV15 combines with J gene TRBJ2-3; TCRdb lists TRBD1, though no DNA is available to test this call. Germline V gene data show CDR1 as LNHNV and CDR2 as YYDKDF (reference sequence). The CDR3 consists of 16 residues. The CDR3: CATSRDRGTGQDTQYF.

The chain has TRBV15 and TRBJ2-2; the TCRdb call, TRBD1, lacks DNA for checking. The CDR3 sequence is 17 residues long. Germline V lookup: CDR1 LNHNV, CDR2 YYDKDF (reference sequence). The chain's CDR3 is CATSRTQGALGTGELFF.